Below, 5 T cell receptor beta chains from the same sample are listed, as sequenced in a study of cytomegalovirus exposure and HLA in healthy donors. TCRdb's table, derived via immunoSEQ multiplex PCR, lists solely in-frame clones and lacks some. Of 180,000 or so clones detected, roughly nine tenths appear once; the ten largest clones hold 7.2%. The sample consisted of PBMCs. These receptors all stem from a man younger than 45 in good health and CMV-seropositive.

This clone was detected many times. The rearrangement links TRBV10-3 to TRBJ1-6; 8 bases are a match to TRBD1. The CDR3 runs 13 residues. The V segment lost 5 bases and the J segment 10 bases; nucleotides outside the gene matches: 4. From germline, CDR1 is ENHRY and CDR2 SYGVKD. This CDR3 reads CAISQGAGSPLHF. Written as DNA, the CDR3 is TGTGCCATCAGTCAGGGGGCAGGGTCACCCCTCCACTTT.

The chain combines TRBV10-3 with TRBJ1-1, with a tentative D call TRBD1 (6 bases). This CDR3 is built from 14 residues. The germline V and J ends were trimmed by 6 bases and 1 base, with 12 bases remaining between them. Germline CDR1 reads ENHRY; CDR2 reads SYGVKD. The CDR3 here is CAISPQGENTEAFF. CDR3 nucleotide sequence: TGTGCCATCAGCCCACAGGGAGAGAACACTGAAGCTTTCTTT.

About this clone: Other DNA sequences in the sample encode the same CDR3. The chain employs TRBV4-1 and TRBJ1-1; D not certain. V was shortened by 4 bases and J by 1 base, with 7 bases between the two germline ends. Germline CDR1 MGHRA, CDR2 YSYEKL. The CDR3 extends over 13 amino acids. The CDR3 is CASSLVGNTEAFF. The CDR3 coding sequence is TGCGCCAGCAGCCTTGTAGGGAACACTGAAGCTTTCTTT.

This chain links TRBV6-6 with TRBJ2-7; maybe TRBD2 (6 bases). This CDR3 spans 16 amino acids. V gave up 7 bases and J gave up 0 bases, with 19 bases separating them. CDR1 MNHNY and CDR2 SVGAGI come from the germline V gene (reference sequence). This CDR3 is CASTHNPARDSYEQYF. The CDR3 nucleotides are TGTGCCAGCACCCACAACCCGGCGCGGGACTCCTACGAGCAGTACTTC.

This chain uses TRBV7-6 with TRBJ1-3; D call uncertain. The germline V gene encodes CDR1 SGHVS and CDR2 FNYEAQ. The CDR3 is 15 residues long. Deletions cut 4 bases from V and 3 bases from J, with 13 bases between. This CDR3 reads CASSSGRAGGNTIYF. CDR3 DNA: TGTGCCAGCAGCTCAGGACGGGCAGGTGGAAACACCATATATTTT.